The 15 T cell receptor beta chains in this list originate from one sample, sequenced in a study of blood T cell repertoires in COVID-19. Assay: immunoSEQ multiplex PCR; the TCRdb copy retains only in-frame clones and omits some. The sample contains about 140,000 clones, around 84% of which appear only once. The sample consisted of peripheral blood. These receptor sequences come from a man between 25 and 39 years old with COVID-19, enrolled during active disease.

The chain joins TRBV13 to TRBJ2-3, with TRBD2 matching 15 bases. With V trimmed by 4 bases and J by 9 bases, 8 bases remained unmatched. CDR3 length: 16 residues. Looked up from germline, CDR1 is PRHDT and CDR2 is FYEKMQ (reference sequence). The CDR3 sequence is CASSSGLAGGLKTQYF. In DNA, the CDR3 is TGTGCCAGCAGCTCAGGACTAGCGGGAGGGCTAAAGACGCAGTATTTT.

The V call is TRBV27, the J call TRBJ2-7, with D perhaps TRBD1 (5 bases). The CDR3 is made up of 13 amino acids. Germline-derived CDR1 and CDR2 are MNHEY and SMNVEV (reference sequence). The V gene lost 5 bases and the J gene lost 0 bases, with 8 bases spanning the gap. The CDR3 here is CASSTTVSYEQYF. In DNA form, the CDR3 reads TGTGCCAGCAGTACGACAGTCTCCTACGAGCAGTACTTC.

This clone was seen only once. This chain joins TRBV9 and TRBJ2-7; the match to TRBD2 covers 7 bases. Germline V lookup: CDR1 SGDLS, CDR2 YYNGEE. V was clipped by 2 bases and J by 2 bases; unmatched bases: 10. CDR3 length: 16 residues. The CDR3 reads CASSVDSSGPTYEQYF. DNA of the CDR3: TGTGCCAGCAGCGTTGACAGTAGCGGGCCTACCTACGAGCAGTACTTC.

V gene TRBV5-4 combines with J gene TRBJ1-2; TRBD1 aligns across 9 bases. CDR3 size: 16 residues. The germline V gene has CDR1 SGHNT and CDR2 YYREEE (reference sequence). V lost 4 bases to trimming and J lost 5 bases; unmatched junction nucleotides: 12. This CDR3 is CASSPGQGRELYGYTF. The CDR3 bases are TGTGCCAGCAGCCCTGGACAGGGGAGGGAATTGTATGGCTACACCTTC. The variable domain in full, with the rest retrieved from reference TRBV5-4 and TRBJ1-2, is ETGVTQSPTHLIKTRGQQVTLRCSSQSGHNTVSWYQQALGQGPQFIFQYYREEENGRGNFPPRFSGLQFPNYSSELNVNALELDDSALYLCASSPGQGRELYGYTFGSGTRLTVV.

The rearrangement uses TRBV9 and TRBJ2-3, with D hard to call. CDR1 and CDR2 from the germline V gene are SGDLS and YYNGEE. V was shortened by 1 base and J by 2 bases, with 8 bases between the two germline ends. The CDR3 totals 14 residues. This CDR3 reads CASSVQGDTDTQYF. The CDR3, as DNA: TGTGCCAGCAGCGTACAAGGAGACACAGATACGCAGTATTTT. Combining the CDR3 with reference TRBV9 and TRBJ2-3 gives the whole variable domain DSGVTQTPKHLITATGQRVTLRCSPRSGDLSVYWYQQSLDQGLQFLIQYYNGEERAKGNILERFSAQQFPDLHSELNLSSLELGDSALYFCASSVQGDTDTQYFGPGTRLTVL.

This chain connects TRBV4-2 to TRBJ2-1; D might be TRBD1 (6 bases). Trimming stripped 2 bases from V and 1 base from J, with 27 bases between. Per the germline V gene, CDR1 is LGHNA and CDR2 is YNFKEQ. This CDR3 has 21 amino acids. CDR3 sequence (DNA): TGTGCCAGCAGCCAAAGTTTGGTTCAGGGGCTGCTCTTGTTGTCCTACAATGAGCAGTTCTTC. This encodes CASSQSLVQGLLLLSYNEQFF.

For this clone: Within the sample, other DNA sequences also encode this same CDR3. The V call is TRBV3-1 (or the pseudogene TRBV3-2), the J call TRBJ2-7; D call uncertain. CDR3 length: 13 amino acids. Per the germline V gene, CDR1 is LGHDT and CDR2 is YNNKEL (reference sequence). V lost 4 bases to trimming and J lost 2 bases, with 9 bases between them. The CDR3 here is CASSRDRTYEQYF. CDR3 nucleotides: TGTGCCAGCAGCCGAGACCGTACCTACGAGCAGTACTTC.

The chain carries TRBV3-1 (or the pseudogene TRBV3-2) and TRBJ2-7; 9 nucleotides align to TRBD2. CDR3 length: 17 amino acids. Germline loops: CDR1 LGHDT, CDR2 YNNKEL (reference sequence). V was clipped by 1 base and J by 3 bases; unmatched bases: 10. The CDR3 DNA sequence: TGTGCCAGCAGCCAAGTTTTCGGGGGACTAGCAGACTACGAGCAGTACTTC. Translated: CASSQVFGGLADYEQYF.

CDR3 DNA sequence: TGCGCCAGCAGCCTCGAGCGGGAGGGCAATGAGCAGTTCTTC. Residues: CASSLEREGNEQFF. The chain is built from TRBV4-1 and TRBJ2-1, with TRBD2 identical over 10 bases. Trimming removed 4 bases from V and 6 bases from J; junction bases left unmatched: 3. This CDR3 spans 14 amino acids. The germline V gene encodes CDR1 MGHRA and CDR2 YSYEKL.

The rearrangement joins TRBV28 to TRBJ2-1; weak D call: TRBD2 (6 bases). The CDR3 has 13 residues. V lost 8 bases and J lost 9, with 17 bases in between. Germline CDR1 reads MDHEN; CDR2 reads SYDVKM. CDR3 sequence (DNA): TGTGCCAGCCGATTAACTAGCTCATCTGAGCAGTTCTTC. It specifies CASRLTSSSEQFF.

The chain carries TRBV7-2 and TRBJ1-1, with TRBD1 matching 9 bases. The CDR3 totals 16 residues. Trimming removed 3 bases from V and 1 base from J; junction bases left unmatched: 6. The germline V gene encodes CDR1 SGHTA and CDR2 FQGNSA. Written as DNA, the CDR3 is TGTGCCAGCAGCTTCGGGACAGGGAAAGGGAACACTGAAGCTTTCTTT. Protein sequence: CASSFGTGKGNTEAFF.

This chain connects TRBV19 to TRBJ1-5; D is unresolved. Germline V gene lookup returns CDR1 LNHDA and CDR2 SQIVND (reference sequence). V lost 1 base to trimming and J lost 7 bases, with 11 bases between them. The CDR3 extends over 14 amino acids. The CDR3 region is CASSIGSIGQPQHF. Written as DNA, the CDR3 is TGTGCCAGTAGTATAGGGAGTATCGGCCAGCCCCAGCATTTT.

This clone was detected a few times. This rearrangement joins TRBV19 to TRBJ1-5; 9 bases fit TRBD1. Per the germline V gene, CDR1 is LNHDA and CDR2 is SQIVND (reference sequence). V dropped 9 bases and J dropped 3; count of bases not matched to a gene: 6. This CDR3 is built from 14 residues. The CDR3: CASTGTGSNQPQHF. CDR3 nucleotide sequence: TGTGCCAGCACCGGGACAGGGTCCAATCAGCCCCAGCATTTT.

The chain has TRBV28 and TRBJ2-6; 7 positions agree with TRBD1. From germline, CDR1 is MDHEN and CDR2 SYDVKM. The trim removed 7 bases at V and 0 bases at J, leaving 6 bases unmatched. CDR3 size: 16 residues. CDR3 sequence reads: CASTGTADSGANVLTF. The CDR3 region has the DNA TGTGCCAGCACTGGGACAGCCGACTCTGGGGCCAACGTCCTGACTTTC.

The chain joins TRBV19 to TRBJ2-7, with 8 bases matching TRBD1. Losses at the gene ends were 2 bases for V and 2 bases for J; bases not matched to a gene: 5. The germline CDR1 and CDR2 sequences are LNHDA and SQIVND (reference sequence). This CDR3 has 15 residues. CDR3 protein: CASSISQDRAYEQYF. CDR3 DNA sequence: TGTGCCAGTAGTATAAGTCAGGACAGGGCCTACGAGCAGTACTTC.